The clone carrying this T cell receptor (beta chain) was observed a handful of times. Antigen: not known. The data are from a study of CD8 T cells in ankylosing spondylitis. General study points: Earlier literature documents some of the motif variants in reactive arthritis synovial fluid and blood. A TCR beta motif made of eight highly homologous variants seemed typical of ankylosing spondylitis blood.

TCRdb re-called the 5' RACE reads through MiXCR, storing one row per CDR3 protein. The sample consists of 200,000 to 300,000 distinct CDR3 sequences, roughly a quarter of them appearing once. Deletions cut 6 bases from V and 8 bases from J, with 16 bases between. The CDR3 has 14 amino acids. Germline loops: CDR1 MNHNS, CDR2 SASEGT. The source material was blood, either unsorted or a sorted T cell fraction (not recorded which). This sequence joins TRBV6-1 and TRBJ1-4, with a weak D call TRBD1 (6 bases). The receptor's source is a male donor with ankylosing spondylitis or in good health (not recorded which). CDR3 sequence: CASSRSGAQEKLFF. The CDR3 bases are TGTGCCAGCAGCCGGTCAGGGGCGCAGGAAAAACTGTTTTTT.